This TCR beta chain stems from a study of glioma-infiltrating T cells. Findings of the study overall: Very few CDR3 sequences were shared between tissue and blood. Non-neoplastic patients had below-expected tissue-blood divergence, while all gliomas exceeded expectation.

As for this clonotype: Its target is unknown.

TCR alpha and beta CDR3 regions were amplified from RNA using iRepertoire nested multiplex PCR. Tissue mRNA or PBMC total RNA, roughly 100-400 ng, went into one-step reverse transcription and amplification. TCRdb independently ran MiXCR on the multiplex PCR reads; one entry per CDR3 protein. The data show about 140,000 distinct CDR3 sequences, 39% seen once. With 6 bases removed from V and 4 bases from J, the gap between germline ends came to 19 bases. The CDR3 sequence is 16 residues long. Germline-derived CDR1 and CDR2 are MNHNS and SASEGT. This clonotype was obtained from a human donor with low-grade glioma or glioblastoma, undergoing nonglioma brain surgery, or in good health (not recorded which). Sequencing was carried out using glioma tissue, nonneoplastic brain tissue, or PBMCs (not recorded which). V and J are TRBV6-1 and TRBJ2-1, with D possibly being TRBD2 (5 bases). This CDR3 reads CASSWRATRFYNEQFF. Here the CDR3 DNA reads TGTGCCAGCAGCTGGCGGGCCACACGATTTTACAATGAGCAGTTCTTC.